This T cell receptor beta chain was identified during a study of CDR3 diversity in severe acne. TCRdb itself ran the PCR reads through MiXCR, one entry per CDR3 protein. The sample consists of over 100,000 distinct CDR3 sequences, around 56% of them appearing once. This clonotype appeared many times. The sequencing input was blood. This TCR came from a male donor with acne.

The CDR3 DNA follows: TGCAGTGCTAGAGGGGGGAGGGAGGGGGAGCCCCAGCATTTT. Protein sequence: CSARGGREGEPQHF. This chain links TRBV20-1 with TRBJ1-5; TRBD1 is a possible D gene (6 bases). Germline V CDR1 and CDR2: DFQATT, SNEGSKA (reference sequence). The CDR3 totals 14 residues. The V end lost 1 base, the J end lost 8 bases, and 15 bases lay between the germline ends.